This note documents a single TCR beta chain sequence. This sample was included in a study of T cells after yellow fever vaccination. TCRdb reprocessed the 5' RACE reads via MiXCR and lists one record per CDR3 protein. Found here are a few hundred thousand distinct CDR3 sequences, about an eighth of them singletons; the top ten hold roughly 0.5%. Germline lookup yields CDR1 MNHEY and CDR2 SVGAGI. The V and J ends lost 5 bases and 4 bases, in that order; junction bases with no gene match: 10. The CDR3 loop spans 15 amino acids. This receptor was identified in a man younger than 45 who received the YFV17D yellow fever vaccine. Specimen: CD4+ T cells sorted from PBMCs, collected 45 days after the yellow fever booster vaccination. The genes are TRBV6-5 and TRBJ2-7; TRBD1 agrees at 8 bases. CDR3 nucleotide sequence: TGTGCCAGCAGTCTTGGACAGGGCATCAGGTACGAGCAGTACTTC. Its protein is CASSLGQGIRYEQYF.